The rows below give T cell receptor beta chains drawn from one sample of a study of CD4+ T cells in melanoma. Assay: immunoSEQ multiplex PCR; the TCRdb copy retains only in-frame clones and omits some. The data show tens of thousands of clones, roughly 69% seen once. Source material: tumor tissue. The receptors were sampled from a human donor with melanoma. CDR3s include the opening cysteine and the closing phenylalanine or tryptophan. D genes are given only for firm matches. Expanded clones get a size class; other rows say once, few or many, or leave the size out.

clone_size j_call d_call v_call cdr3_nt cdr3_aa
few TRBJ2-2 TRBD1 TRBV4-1 TGCGCCAGCAGCCAAGGGGGGACAGGGACCGGGGAGCTGTTTTTT CASSQGGTGTGELFF
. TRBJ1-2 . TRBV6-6 TGTGCCAGCAGCCACACCGGGGCGCACTATGGCTACACCTTC CASSHTGAHYGYTF
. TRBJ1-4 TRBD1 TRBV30 TGTGCCTGGAGTGTTCTACGCAGGACAGGGGAGGAAAAACTGTTTTTT CAWSVLRRTGEEKLFF
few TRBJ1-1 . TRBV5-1 TGCGCCAGCAGGCGGAACACTGAAGCTTTCTTT CASRRNTEAFF
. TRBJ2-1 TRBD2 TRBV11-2 TGTGCCAGCAGCTTGGATGGGCGGGGGGGCCAACGTAATGAGCAGTTCTTC CASSLDGRGGQRNEQFF
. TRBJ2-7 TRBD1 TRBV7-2 TGTGCCAGCAGCCCCGCCGGACAGGGTACCGAGCAGTACTTC CASSPAGQGTEQYF
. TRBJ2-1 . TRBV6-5 TGTGCCAGCAGTTACTCGGGGAGCCTGTTCTTC CASSYSGSLFF
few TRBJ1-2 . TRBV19 TGTGCCAGTAGTATCCTCGACAGGTTCTATGGCTACACCTTC CASSILDRFYGYTF
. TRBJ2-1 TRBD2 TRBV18 TGTGCCAGCTCACCCGAGACTAGCGGGGGATCTAATGAGCAGTTCTTC CASSPETSGGSNEQFF
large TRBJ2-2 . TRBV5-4 TGTGCCAGCAGCTTGGGCCCCGGGGAGCTGTTTTTT CASSLGPGELFF
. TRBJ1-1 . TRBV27 TGTGCCAGCAGTTCCTCGACAGCTATAAACACTGAAGCTTTCTTT CASSSSTAINTEAFF
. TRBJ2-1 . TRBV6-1 TGTGCCAGCAGTGAAAGGACAGAGGCATACAATGAGCAGTTCTTC CASSERTEAYNEQFF
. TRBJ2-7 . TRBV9 TGTGCCAGCAGCGTAGACGGGAACCCTGGCGAGCAGTACTTC CASSVDGNPGEQYF
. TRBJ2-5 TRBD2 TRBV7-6 TGTGCCAGCAGCTTATCTTTACGCGGGGGGGCCCGGGAGACCCAGTACTTC CASSLSLRGGARETQYF
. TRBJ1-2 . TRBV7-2 TGTGCCAGCAGCTTAGTATCTCGGTACAGTTTTATGGATAACTATGGCTACACCTTC CASSLVSRYSFMDNYGYTF
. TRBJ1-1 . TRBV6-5 TGTGCCAGCAGTTATTGGGAGGACACTGAAGCTTTCTTT CASSYWEDTEAFF
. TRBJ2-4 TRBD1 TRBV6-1 TGTGCCAGCACTCTCCCCAAAGGGGGCGCCAACATTCAGTACTTC CASTLPKGGANIQYF
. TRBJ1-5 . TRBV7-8 TGTGCCAGCAGCTTGGAGGGGGTCTATAGCAATCAGCCCCAGCATTTT CASSLEGVYSNQPQHF